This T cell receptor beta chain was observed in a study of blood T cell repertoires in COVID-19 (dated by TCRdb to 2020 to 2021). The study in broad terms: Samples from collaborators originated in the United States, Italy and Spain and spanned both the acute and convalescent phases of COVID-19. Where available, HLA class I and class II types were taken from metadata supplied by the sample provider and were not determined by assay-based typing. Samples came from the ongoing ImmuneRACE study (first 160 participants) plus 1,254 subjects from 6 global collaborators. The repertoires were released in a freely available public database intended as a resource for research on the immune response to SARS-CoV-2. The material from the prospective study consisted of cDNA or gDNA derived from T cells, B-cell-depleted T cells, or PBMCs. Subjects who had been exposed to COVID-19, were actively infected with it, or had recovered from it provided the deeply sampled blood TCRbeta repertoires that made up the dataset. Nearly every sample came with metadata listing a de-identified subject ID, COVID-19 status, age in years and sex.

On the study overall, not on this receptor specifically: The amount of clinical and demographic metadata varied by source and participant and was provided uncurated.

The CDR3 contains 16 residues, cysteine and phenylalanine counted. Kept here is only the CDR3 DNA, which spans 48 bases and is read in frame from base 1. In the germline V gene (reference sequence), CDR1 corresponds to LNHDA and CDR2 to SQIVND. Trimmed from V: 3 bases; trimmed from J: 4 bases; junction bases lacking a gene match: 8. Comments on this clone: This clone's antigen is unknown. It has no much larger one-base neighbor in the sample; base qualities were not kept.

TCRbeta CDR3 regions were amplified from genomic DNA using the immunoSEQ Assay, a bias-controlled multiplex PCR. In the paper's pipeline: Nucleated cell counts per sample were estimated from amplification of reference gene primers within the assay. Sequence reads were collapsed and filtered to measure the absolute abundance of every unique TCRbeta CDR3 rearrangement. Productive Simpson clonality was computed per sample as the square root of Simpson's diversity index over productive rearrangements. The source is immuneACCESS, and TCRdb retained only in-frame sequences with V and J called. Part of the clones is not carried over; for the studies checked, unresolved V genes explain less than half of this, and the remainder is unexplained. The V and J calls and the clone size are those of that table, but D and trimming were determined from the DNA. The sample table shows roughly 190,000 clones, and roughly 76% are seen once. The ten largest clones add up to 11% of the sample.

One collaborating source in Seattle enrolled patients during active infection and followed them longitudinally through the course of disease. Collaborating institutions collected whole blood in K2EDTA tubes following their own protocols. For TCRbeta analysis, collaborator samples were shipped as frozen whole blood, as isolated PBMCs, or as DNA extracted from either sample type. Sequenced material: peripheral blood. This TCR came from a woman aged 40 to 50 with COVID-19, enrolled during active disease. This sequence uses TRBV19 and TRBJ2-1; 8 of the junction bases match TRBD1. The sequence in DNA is TGTGCCAGTAGTATGTTATCAGGGGGCCTTTACAATGAGCAGTTCTTC. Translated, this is CASSMLSGGLYNEQFF.